This T cell receptor beta chain is from a study of Ad26.COV2.S vaccination and SARS-CoV-2 variants. Background on the study: Into the muscle, Ad26.COV2.S was dosed once or twice, 56 days apart.

Study-level findings and limits: From the TCR breadth and depth analyses, total T cell responses may have been underestimated. For non-spike TCRs, breadth in vaccine recipients resembled that in placebo recipients.

Sequencing was performed with immunoSEQ multiplex PCR; in TCRdb, only in-frame clones are kept and a portion is missing. The table records around 270,000 clones, around nine tenths of them present only once. Treatment reported: approximately 18 received Ad26.COV2.S at low or high dose, single or two shots; about five received placebo; per-sample allocation not given. It was on day 63 after the first vaccine or placebo injection that samples were taken. This person who donated was an adult of 18-55 years in Boston. A word on this clone: What it recognizes is unknown.

From germline, CDR1 is ENHRY and CDR2 SYGVKD. V dropped 4 bases and J dropped 0 bases, with 12 bases sitting between them. This CDR3 contains 16 residues. This clonotype was obtained from a person between 18 and 65 years old who received the Ad26.COV2.S COVID-19 vaccine or a placebo. Source: peripheral blood, taken in a trial of Ad26.COV2.S vaccine versus placebo. The chain carries TRBV10-3 and TRBJ2-2; D could derive from TRBD1 or TRBD2 (5 bases each). This chain's CDR3 is CAISGRGRSNTGELFF. The CDR3 DNA sequence: TGTGCCATCAGTGGTCGGGGCCGCTCGAACACCGGGGAGCTGTTTTTT.